Sequencing of this T cell receptor (beta chain) was carried out in a study of T cell repertoires in cytomegalovirus infection. Whole-study context: Alongside well-studied HLA-B-restricted CMV epitopes, recently identified HLA-C-restricted CMV epitopes were also used. Public TCR beta signatures were indicative of both CMV infection and a matching HLA type. Overall study results and limits: The ex vivo response showed dominance by HLA-C-restricted CMV-specific TCR beta clonotypes. Totalled public TCR beta family frequency picked out people who carried CMV plus the relevant HLA.

Using its own MiXCR run on the reads, TCRdb lists one record per CDR3 protein. The data contain around 570,000 distinct CDR3 sequences, almost 40% of them singletons. Germline CDR1 and CDR2: SGHTA and FQGNSA. Trimming pared 3 bases from V and 0 bases from J, leaving 5 bases between. CDR3 length: 13 amino acids. This clonotype has at least ten counts. What it binds is not known. This specimen consisted of cultured PBMCs, obtained from culture after CMV antigen stimulation. This clonotype was sampled from a human donor in good health (CMV status not recorded). Some clones in this sample may be carry-over from other donors' samples. The chain combines TRBV7-2 with TRBJ2-5; D call uncertain. The CDR3 reads CASSFGHQETQYF. Written as DNA, the CDR3 is TGTGCCAGCAGCTTCGGACACCAAGAGACCCAGTACTTC.